The sequence of this T cell receptor (beta chain) was determined in a study of blood T cell repertoires in COVID-19. Assignments of participants to cohorts depended upon their own reported clinical history. Cohort 3 donors counted as recovered after two negative PCRs, clearance, or resolved symptoms. Authors' analysis steps: Nucleated cell number was recorded as an estimate derived from reference gene primer amplification. The method was immunoSEQ multiplex PCR; TCRdb's version includes in-frame clones alone and lacks a portion of them. V, J and clone size are taken as reported in that table, and D and trimming were inferred from the DNA itself. The sample contains roughly 190,000 clones, less than 85% of which appear only once. The sample holds one count of this clone. The CDR3 has 17 amino acids. Germline V lookup: CDR1 SGHRS, CDR2 YFSETQ. V was pared by 0 bases and J by 7 bases, with 19 bases between.

The sample comprised PBMCs or T cells enriched from blood (not recorded which). This receptor was taken from a woman in her 30s who had recovered from COVID-19. This chain joins TRBV5-1 and TRBJ1-4, with a possible D match to TRBD1 (6 bases). DNA of the CDR3: TGCGCCAGCAGCTTGGGGCTCCAGGGGCGCGGGGGTGAAAAACTGTTTTTT. Translation: CASSLGLQGRGGEKLFF. The whole variable domain, filled in from reference TRBV5-1 and TRBJ1-4, reads KAGVTQTPRYLIKTRGQQVTLSCSPISGHRSVSWYQQTPGQGLQFLFEYFSETQRNKGNFPGRFSGRQFSNSRSEMNVSTLELGDSALYLCASSLGLQGRGGEKLFFGSGTQLSVL.